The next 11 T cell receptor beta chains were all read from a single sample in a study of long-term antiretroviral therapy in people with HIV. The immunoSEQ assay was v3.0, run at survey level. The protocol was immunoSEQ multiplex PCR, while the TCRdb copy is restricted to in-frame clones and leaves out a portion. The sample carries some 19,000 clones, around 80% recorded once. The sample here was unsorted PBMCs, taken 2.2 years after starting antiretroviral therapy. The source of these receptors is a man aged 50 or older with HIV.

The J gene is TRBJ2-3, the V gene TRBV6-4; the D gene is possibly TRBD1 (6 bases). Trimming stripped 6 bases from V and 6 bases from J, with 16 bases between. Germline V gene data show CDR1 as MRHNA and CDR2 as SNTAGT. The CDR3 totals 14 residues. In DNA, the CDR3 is TGTGCCAGCAGAAAACAGGGTAGCTCGGATACGCAGTATTTT. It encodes CASRKQGSSDTQYF.

The CDR3 is CSVDRANLKETQYF. As DNA, the CDR3 is TGCAGCGTAGACAGGGCCAATCTAAAAGAGACCCAGTACTTC. V gene TRBV29-1 combines with J gene TRBJ2-5; 7 nucleotides line up with TRBD1. Germline values: CDR1 SQVTM, CDR2 ANQGSEA. The CDR3 contains 14 residues. With V trimmed by 6 bases and J by 3 bases, 10 bases remained unmatched.

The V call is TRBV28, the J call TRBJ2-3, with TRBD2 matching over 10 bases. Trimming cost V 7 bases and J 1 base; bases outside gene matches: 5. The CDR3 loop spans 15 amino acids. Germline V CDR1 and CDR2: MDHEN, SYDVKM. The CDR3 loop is CASNPGTSGTDTQYF. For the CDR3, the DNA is TGTGCCAGCAATCCCGGGACTAGCGGCACAGATACGCAGTATTTT.

The CDR3 DNA reads TGTGCCAGCAGCAACAGGGGTGGGGATGAAAAACTGTTTTTT. Its translation: CASSNRGGDEKLFF. The V call is TRBV5-4, the J call TRBJ1-4; 7 positions match TRBD1. Germline CDR1 and CDR2: SGHNT and YYREEE (reference sequence). The CDR3 loop spans 14 amino acids. With V trimmed by 4 bases and J by 6 bases, 6 bases remained unmatched.

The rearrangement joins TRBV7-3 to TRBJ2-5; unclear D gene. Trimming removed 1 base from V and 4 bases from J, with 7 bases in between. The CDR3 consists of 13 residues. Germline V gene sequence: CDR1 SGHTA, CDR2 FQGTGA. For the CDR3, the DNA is TGTGCCAGCAGCTTAAGGTCGGGAGAGACCCAGTACTTC. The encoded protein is CASSLRSGETQYF. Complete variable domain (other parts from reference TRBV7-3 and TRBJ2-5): GAGVSQTPSNKVTEKGKYVELRCDPISGHTALYWYRQSLGQGPEFLIYFQGTGAADDSGLPNDRFFAVRPEGSVSTLKIQRTERGDSAVYLCASSLRSGETQYFGPGTRLLVL.

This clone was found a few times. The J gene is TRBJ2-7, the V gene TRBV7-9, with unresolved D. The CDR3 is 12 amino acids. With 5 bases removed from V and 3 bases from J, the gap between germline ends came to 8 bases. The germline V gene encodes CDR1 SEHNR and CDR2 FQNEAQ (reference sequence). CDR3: CASSMDHYEQYF. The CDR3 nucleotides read TGTGCCAGCAGCATGGACCACTACGAGCAGTACTTC.

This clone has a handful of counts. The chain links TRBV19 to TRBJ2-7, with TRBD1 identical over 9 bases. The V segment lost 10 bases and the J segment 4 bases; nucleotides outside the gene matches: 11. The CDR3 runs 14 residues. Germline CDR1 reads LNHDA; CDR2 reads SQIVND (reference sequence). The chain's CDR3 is CATQSTGGIYEQYF. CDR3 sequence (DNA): TGTGCCACCCAGTCGACAGGGGGAATTTACGAGCAGTACTTC.

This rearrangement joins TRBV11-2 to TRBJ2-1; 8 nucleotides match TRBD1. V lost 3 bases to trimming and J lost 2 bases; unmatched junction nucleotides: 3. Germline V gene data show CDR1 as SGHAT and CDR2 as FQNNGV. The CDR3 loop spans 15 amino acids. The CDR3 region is CASSFGTGAYNEQFF. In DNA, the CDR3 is TGTGCCAGCAGCTTTGGGACAGGCGCCTACAATGAGCAGTTCTTC. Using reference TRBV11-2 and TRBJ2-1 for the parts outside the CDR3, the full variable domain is EAGVAQSPRYKIIEKRQSVAFWCNPISGHATLYWYQQILGQGPKLLIQFQNNGVVDDSQLPKDRFSAERLKGVDSTLKIQPAKLEDSAVYLCASSFGTGAYNEQFFGPGTRLTVL.

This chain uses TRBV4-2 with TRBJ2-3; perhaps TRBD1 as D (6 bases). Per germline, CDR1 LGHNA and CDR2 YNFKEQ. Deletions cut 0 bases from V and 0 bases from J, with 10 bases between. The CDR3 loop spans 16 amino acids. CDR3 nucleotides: TGTGCCAGCAGCCAAGAGCCGGGACACAGCACAGATACGCAGTATTTT. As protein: CASSQEPGHSTDTQYF.

The CDR3 reads CASSLRGQGPDYGYTF. The CDR3 DNA sequence: TGTGCCAGCAGCTTAAGGGGCCAGGGCCCCGACTATGGCTACACCTTC. The genes are TRBV7-3 and TRBJ1-2, with a tentative D call TRBD1 (5 bases). The germline gives CDR1 SGHTA, CDR2 FQGTGA. V lost 1 base, J lost 3 bases, and 15 bases lay in between. The CDR3 consists of 16 residues. The full variable domain, with the rest looked up from reference TRBV7-3 and TRBJ1-2, is GAGVSQTPSNKVTEKGKYVELRCDPISGHTALYWYRQSLGQGPEFLIYFQGTGAADDSGLPNDRFFAVRPEGSVSTLKIQRTERGDSAVYLCASSLRGQGPDYGYTFGSGTRLTVV.

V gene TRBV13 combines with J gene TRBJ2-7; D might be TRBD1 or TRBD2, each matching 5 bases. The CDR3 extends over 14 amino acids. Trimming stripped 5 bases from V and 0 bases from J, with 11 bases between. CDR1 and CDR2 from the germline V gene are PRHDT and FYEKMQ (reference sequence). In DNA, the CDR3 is TGTGCCAGCAGCAACGGGACGTACTCCTACGAGCAGTACTTC. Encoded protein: CASSNGTYSYEQYF.